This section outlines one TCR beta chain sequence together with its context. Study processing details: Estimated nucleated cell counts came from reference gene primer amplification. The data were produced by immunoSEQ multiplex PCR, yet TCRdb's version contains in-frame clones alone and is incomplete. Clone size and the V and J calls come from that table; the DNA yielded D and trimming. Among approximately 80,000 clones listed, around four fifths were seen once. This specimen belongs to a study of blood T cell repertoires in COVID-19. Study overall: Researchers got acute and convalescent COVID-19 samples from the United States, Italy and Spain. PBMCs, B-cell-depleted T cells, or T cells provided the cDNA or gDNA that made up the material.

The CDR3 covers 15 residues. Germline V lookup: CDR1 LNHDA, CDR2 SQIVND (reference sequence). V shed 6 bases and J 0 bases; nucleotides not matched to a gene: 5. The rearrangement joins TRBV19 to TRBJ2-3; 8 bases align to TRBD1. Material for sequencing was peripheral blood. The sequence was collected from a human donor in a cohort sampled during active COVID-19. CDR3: CASSRRTGSTDTQYF. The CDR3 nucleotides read TGTGCCAGTAGCCGTAGGACAGGGAGCACAGATACGCAGTATTTT.